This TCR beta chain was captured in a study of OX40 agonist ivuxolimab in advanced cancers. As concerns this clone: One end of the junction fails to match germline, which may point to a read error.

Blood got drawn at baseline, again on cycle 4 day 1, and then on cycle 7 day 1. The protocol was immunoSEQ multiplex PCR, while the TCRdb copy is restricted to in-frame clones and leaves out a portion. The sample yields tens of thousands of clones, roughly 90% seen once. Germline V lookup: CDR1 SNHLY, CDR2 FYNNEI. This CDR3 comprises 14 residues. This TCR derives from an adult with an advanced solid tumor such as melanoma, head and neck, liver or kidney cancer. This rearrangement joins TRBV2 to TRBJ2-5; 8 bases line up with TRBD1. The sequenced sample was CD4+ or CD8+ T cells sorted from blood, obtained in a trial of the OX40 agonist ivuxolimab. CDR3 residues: CARSDPGQGKTQYF. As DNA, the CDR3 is TGTGCCAGAAGTGACCCAGGACAGGGAAAGACCCAGTACTTC.